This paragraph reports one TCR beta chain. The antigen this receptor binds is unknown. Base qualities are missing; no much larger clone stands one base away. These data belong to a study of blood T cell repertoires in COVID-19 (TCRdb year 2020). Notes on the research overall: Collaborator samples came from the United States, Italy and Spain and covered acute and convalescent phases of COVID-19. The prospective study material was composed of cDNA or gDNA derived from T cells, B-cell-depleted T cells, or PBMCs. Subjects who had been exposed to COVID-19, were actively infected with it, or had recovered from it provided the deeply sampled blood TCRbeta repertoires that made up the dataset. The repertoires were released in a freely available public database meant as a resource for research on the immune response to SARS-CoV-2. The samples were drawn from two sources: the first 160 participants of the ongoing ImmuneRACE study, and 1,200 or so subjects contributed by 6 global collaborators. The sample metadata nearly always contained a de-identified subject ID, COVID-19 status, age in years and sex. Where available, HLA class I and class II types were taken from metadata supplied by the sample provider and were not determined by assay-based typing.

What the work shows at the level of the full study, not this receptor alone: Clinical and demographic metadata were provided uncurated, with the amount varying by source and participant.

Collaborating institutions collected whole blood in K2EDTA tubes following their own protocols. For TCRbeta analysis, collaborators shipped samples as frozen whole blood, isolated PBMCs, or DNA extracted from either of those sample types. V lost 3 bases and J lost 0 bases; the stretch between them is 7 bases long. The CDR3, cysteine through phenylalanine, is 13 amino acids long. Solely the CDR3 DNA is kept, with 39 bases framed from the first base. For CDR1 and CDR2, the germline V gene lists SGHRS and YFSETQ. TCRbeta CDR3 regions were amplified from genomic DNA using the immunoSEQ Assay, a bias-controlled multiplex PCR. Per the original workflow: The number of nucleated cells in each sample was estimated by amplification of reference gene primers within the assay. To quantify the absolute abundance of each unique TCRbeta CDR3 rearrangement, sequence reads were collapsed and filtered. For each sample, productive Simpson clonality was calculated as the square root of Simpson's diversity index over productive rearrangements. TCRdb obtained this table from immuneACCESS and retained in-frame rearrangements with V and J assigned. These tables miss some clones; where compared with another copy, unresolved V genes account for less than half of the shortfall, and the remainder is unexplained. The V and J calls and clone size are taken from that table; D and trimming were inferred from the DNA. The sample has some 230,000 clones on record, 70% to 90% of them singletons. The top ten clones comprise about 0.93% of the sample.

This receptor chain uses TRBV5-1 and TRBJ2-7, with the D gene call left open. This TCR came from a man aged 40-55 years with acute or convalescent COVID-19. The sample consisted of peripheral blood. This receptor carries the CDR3 CASSSRVSYEQYF. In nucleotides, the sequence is TGCGCCAGCAGCTCACGGGTCTCCTACGAGCAGTACTTC.